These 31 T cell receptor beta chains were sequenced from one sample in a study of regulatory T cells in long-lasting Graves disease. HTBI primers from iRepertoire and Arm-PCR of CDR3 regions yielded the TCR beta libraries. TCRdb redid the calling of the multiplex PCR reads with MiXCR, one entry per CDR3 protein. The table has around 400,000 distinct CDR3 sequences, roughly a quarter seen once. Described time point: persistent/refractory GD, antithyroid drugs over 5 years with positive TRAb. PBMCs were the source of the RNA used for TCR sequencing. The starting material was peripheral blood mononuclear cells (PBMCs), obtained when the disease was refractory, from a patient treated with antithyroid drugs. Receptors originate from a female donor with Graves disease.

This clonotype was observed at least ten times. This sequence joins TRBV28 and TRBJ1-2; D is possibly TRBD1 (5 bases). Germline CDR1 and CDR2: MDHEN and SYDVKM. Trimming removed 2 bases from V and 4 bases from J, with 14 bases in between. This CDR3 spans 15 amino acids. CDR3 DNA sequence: TGTGCCAGCAGTTTAAATAGGGGAAAGAGCTATGGCTACACCTTC. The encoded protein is CASSLNRGKSYGYTF.

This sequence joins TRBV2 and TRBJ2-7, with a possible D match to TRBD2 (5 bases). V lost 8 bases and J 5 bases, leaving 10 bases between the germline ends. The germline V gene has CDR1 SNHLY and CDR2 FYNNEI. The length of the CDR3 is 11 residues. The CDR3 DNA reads TGTGCCAGCTGGCTAGCTGACGAGCAGTACTTC. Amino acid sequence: CASWLADEQYF. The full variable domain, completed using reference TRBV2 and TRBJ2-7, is EPEVTQTPSHQVTQMGQEVILRCVPISNHLYFYWYRQILGQKVEFLVSFYNNEISEKSEIFDDQFSVERPDGSNFTLKIRSTKLEDSAMYFCASWLADEQYFGPGTRLTVT.

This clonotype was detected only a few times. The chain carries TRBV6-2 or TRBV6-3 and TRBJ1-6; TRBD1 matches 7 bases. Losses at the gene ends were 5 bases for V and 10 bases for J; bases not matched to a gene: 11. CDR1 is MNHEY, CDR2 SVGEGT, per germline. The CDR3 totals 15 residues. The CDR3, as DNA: TGTGCCAGCAGTGAAAGAAGGACAGGAGGGTCACCCCTCCACTTT. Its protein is CASSERRTGGSPLHF.

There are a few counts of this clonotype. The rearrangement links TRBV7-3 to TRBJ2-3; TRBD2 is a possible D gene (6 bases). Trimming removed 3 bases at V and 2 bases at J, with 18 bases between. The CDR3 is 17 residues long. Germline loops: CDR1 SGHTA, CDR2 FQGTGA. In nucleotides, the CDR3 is TGTGCCAGCAGCTTCCGGAGTGGTGGCGGGAACACAGATACGCAGTATTTT. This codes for CASSFRSGGGNTDTQYF. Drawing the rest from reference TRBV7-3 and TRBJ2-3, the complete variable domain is GAGVSQTPSNKVTEKGKYVELRCDPISGHTALYWYRQSLGQGPEFLIYFQGTGAADDSGLPNDRFFAVRPEGSVSTLKIQRTERGDSAVYLCASSFRSGGGNTDTQYFGPGTRLTVL.

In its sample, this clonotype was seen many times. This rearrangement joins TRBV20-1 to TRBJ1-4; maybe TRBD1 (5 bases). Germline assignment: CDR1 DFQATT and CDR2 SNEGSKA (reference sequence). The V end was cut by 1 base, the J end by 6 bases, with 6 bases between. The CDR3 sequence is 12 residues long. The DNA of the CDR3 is TGCAGTGCTAGAGGGGACGATGAAAAACTGTTTTTT. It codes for CSARGDDEKLFF.

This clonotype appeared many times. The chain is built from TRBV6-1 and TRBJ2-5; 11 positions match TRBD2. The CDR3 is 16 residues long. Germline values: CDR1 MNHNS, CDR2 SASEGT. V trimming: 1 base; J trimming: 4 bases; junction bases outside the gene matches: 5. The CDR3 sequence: CASSEVLAGVRETQYF. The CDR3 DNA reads TGTGCCAGCAGTGAAGTACTAGCGGGAGTTCGAGAGACCCAGTACTTC.

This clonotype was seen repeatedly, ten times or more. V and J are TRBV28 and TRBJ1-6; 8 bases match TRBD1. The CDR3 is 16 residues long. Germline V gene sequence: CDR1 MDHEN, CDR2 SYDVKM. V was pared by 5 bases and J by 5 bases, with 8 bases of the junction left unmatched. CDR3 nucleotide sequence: TGTGCCAGCAGTGAGTCCAGGGGGCTGGATAATTCACCCCTCCACTTT. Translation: CASSESRGLDNSPLHF.

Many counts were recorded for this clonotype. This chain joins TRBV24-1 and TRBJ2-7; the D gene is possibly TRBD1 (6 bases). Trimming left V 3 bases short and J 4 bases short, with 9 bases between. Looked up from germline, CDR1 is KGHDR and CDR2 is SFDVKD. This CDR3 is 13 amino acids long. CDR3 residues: CATSDRTAYEQYF. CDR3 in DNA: TGTGCCACCAGTGATCGGACAGCTTACGAGCAGTACTTC.

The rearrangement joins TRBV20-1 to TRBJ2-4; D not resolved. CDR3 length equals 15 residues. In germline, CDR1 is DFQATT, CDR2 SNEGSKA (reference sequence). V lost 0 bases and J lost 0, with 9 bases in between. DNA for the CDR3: TGCAGTGCTAGAGATCGCCCTCCAGCCAAAAACATTCAGTACTTC. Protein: CSARDRPPAKNIQYF.

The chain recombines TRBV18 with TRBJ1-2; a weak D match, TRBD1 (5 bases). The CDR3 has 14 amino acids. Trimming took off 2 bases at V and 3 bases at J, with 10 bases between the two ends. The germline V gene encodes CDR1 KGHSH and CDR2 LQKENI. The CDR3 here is CASSPIGADYGYTF. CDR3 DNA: TGTGCCAGCTCACCAATCGGGGCAGACTATGGCTACACCTTC.

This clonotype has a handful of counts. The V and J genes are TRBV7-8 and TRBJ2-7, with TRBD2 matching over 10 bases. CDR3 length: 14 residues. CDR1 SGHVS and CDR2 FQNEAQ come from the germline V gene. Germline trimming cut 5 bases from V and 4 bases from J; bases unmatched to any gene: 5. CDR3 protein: CASSTASGSYEQYF. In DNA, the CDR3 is TGTGCCAGCAGCACCGCTAGCGGGAGTTACGAGCAGTACTTC.

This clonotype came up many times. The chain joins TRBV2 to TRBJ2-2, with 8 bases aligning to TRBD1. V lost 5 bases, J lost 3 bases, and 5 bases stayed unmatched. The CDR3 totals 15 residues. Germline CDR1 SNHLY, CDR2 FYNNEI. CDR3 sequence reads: CASSSTGDYTGELFF. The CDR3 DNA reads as TGTGCCAGCAGTTCGACAGGGGACTACACCGGGGAGCTGTTTTTT.

This chain's CDR3 is CASSGRGYEQYF. CDR3 DNA sequence: TGTGCCAGTAGTGGCAGAGGCTACGAGCAGTACTTC. This chain uses TRBV19 with TRBJ2-7; D gene unclear. Germline lookup yields CDR1 LNHDA and CDR2 SQIVND (reference sequence). The CDR3 is made up of 12 amino acids. Trimming removed 5 bases from V and 3 bases from J, with 8 bases in between.

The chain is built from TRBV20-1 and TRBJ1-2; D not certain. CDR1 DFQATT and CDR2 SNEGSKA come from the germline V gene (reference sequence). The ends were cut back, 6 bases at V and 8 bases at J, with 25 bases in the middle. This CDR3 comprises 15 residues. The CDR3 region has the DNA TGCAGTGCCCGAAACCCACGAGATCATGCTTGGGGCTACACCTTC. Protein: CSARNPRDHAWGYTF.

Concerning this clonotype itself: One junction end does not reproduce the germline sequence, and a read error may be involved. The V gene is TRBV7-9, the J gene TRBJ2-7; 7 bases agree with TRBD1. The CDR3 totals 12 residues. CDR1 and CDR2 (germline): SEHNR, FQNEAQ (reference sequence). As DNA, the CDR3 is TGTGCCAGCAGCTTGACAGGGTACGAGCTGTACTTC. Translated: CASSLTGYELYF.

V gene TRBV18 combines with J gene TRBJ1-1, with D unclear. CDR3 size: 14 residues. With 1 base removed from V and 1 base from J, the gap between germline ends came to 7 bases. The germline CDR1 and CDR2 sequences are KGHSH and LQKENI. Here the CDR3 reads CASSPLTPNTEAFF. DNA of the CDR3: TGTGCCAGCTCACCACTGACACCGAACACTGAAGCTTTCTTT.

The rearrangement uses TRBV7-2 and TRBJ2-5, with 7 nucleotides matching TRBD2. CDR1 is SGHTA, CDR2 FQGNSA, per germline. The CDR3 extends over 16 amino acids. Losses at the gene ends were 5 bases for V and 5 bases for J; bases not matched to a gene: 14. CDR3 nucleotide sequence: TGTGCCAGCAGCCCTATCGGGGGGATAACGGGCGAGACCCAGTACTTC. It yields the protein CASSPIGGITGETQYF.

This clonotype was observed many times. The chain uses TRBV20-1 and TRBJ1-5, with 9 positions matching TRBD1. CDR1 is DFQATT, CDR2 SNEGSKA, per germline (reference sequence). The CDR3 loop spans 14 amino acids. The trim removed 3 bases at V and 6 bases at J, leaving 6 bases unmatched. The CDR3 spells CSARETGGGQPQHF. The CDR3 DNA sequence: TGCAGTGCTAGGGAAACAGGGGGCGGTCAGCCCCAGCATTTT.

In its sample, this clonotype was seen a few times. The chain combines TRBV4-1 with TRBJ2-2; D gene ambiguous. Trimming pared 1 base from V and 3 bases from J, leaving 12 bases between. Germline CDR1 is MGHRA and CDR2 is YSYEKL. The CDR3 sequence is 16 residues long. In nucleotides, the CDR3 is TGCGCCAGCAGCCAAGTTCAGGACGGCTACACCGGGGAGCTGTTTTTT. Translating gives CASSQVQDGYTGELFF.

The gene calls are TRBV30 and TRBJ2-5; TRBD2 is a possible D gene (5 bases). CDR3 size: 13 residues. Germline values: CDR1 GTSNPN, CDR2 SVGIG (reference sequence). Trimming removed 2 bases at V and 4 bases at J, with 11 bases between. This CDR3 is CAWSLLGRETQYF. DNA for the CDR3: TGTGCCTGGAGTTTACTAGGGAGAGAGACCCAGTACTTC.

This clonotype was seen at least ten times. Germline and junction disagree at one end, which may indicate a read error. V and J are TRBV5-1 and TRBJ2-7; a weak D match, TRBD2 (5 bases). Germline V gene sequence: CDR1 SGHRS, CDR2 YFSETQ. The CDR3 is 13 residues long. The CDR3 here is CASSPDGTYEQYF. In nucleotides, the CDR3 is TGTGCCAGCAGCCCGGACGGGACCTACGAGCAGTACTTC.

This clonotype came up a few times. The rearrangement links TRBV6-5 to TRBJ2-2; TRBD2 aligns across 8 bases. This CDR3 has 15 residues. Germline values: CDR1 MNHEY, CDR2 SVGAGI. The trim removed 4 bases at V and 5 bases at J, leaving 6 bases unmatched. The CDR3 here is CASSSVRLATGELFF. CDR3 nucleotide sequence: TGTGCCAGCAGTTCCGTTCGACTAGCGACCGGGGAGCTGTTTTTT.

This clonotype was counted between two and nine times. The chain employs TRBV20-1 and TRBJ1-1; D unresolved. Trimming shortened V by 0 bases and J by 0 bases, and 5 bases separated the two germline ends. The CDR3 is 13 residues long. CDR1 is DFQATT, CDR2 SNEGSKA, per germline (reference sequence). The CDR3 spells CSARDTMNTEAFF. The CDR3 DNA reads TGCAGTGCTAGAGACACCATGAACACTGAAGCTTTCTTT.

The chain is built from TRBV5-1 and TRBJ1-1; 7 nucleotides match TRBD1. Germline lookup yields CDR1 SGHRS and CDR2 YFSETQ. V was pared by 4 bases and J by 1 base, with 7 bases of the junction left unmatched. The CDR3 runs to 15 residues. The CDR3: CASSRTRGGNTEAFF. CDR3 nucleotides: TGCGCCAGCAGCCGCACCAGGGGGGGGAACACTGAAGCTTTCTTT.

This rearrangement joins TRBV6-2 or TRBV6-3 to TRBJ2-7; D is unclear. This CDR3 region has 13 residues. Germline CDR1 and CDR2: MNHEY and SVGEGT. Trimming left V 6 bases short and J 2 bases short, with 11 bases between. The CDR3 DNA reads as TGTGCCAGCAGCTCCATACAGACCTACGAGCAGTACTTC. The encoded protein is CASSSIQTYEQYF.

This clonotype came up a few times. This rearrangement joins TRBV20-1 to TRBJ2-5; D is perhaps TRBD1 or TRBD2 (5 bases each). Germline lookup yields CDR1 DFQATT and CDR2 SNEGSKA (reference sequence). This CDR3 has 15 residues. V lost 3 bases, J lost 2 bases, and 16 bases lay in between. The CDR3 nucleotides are TGCAGTGCTAGGCAGGCAGGGAGTCGACAAGAGACCCAGTACTTC. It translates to CSARQAGSRQETQYF.

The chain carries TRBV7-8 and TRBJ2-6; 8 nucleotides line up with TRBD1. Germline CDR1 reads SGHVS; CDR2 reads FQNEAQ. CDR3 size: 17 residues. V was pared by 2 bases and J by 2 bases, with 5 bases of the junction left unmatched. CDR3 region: CASSLIMGQAGANVLTF. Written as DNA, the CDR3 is TGTGCCAGCAGCTTAATAATGGGACAGGCTGGGGCCAACGTCCTGACTTTC.

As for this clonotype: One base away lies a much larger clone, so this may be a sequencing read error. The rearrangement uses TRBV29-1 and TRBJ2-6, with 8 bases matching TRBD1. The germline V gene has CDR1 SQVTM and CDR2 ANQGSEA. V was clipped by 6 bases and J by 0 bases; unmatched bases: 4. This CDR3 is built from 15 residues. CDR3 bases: TGCAGCGTCAGGACAGGGTGCTCTGGGGCCAACGTCCTGACTTTC. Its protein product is CSVRTGCSGANVLTF.

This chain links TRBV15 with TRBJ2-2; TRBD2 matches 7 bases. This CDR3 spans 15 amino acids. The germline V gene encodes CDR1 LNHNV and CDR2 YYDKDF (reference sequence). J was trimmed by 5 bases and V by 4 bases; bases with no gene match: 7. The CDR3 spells CATSTGRRETGELFF. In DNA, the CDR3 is TGTGCCACCAGCACCGGCCGGCGGGAGACCGGGGAGCTGTTTTTT.

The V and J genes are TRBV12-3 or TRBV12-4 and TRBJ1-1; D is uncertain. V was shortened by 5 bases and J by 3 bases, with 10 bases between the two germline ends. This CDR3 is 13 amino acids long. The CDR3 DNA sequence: TGTGCCAGCAGTCCCCATTGGGACACTGAAGCTTTCTTT. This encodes CASSPHWDTEAFF.

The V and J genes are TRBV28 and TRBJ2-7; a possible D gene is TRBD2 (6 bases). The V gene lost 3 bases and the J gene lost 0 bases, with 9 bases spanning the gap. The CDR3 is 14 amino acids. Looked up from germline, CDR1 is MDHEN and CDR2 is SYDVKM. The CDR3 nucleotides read TGTGCCAGCAGTTTTGGCGGGGCCTCCTACGAGCAGTACTTC. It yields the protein CASSFGGASYEQYF. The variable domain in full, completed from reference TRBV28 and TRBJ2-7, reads DVKVTQSSRYLVKRTGEKVFLECVQDMDHENMFWYRQDPGLGLRLIYFSYDVKMKEKGDIPEGYSVSREKKERFSLILESASTNQTSMYLCASSFGGASYEQYFGPGTRLTVT.